These 9 T cell receptor beta chains originate from one sample sequenced in a study of regulatory T cells in long-lasting Graves disease. Investigators prepared the TCR beta libraries by applying iRepertoire HTBI primers and Arm-PCR of CDR3 regions. TCRdb re-called the multiplex PCR reads with MiXCR, one entry per CDR3 protein. Found here are about 440,000 distinct CDR3 sequences, 14% to 15% of them singletons; the top ten hold over 15%. Stated time point: newly diagnosed GD, antithyroid drugs for less than 3 months. The TCR library used RNA extracted from PBMCs. The sample was also reused in another study, on T cells in Graves' hyperthyroidism and ophthalmopathy.

The specimen was peripheral blood mononuclear cells (PBMCs), collected at new diagnosis, from a patient treated with antithyroid drugs. The source is a woman aged 25 to 39 with Graves disease.

In its sample, this clonotype was seen many times. The rearrangement uses TRBV24-1 and TRBJ2-1, with TRBD2 identical over 12 bases. J gave up 6 bases and V 5 bases, and 4 bases lay outside the gene matches. The CDR3 extends over 15 amino acids. Germline-derived CDR1 and CDR2 are KGHDR and SFDVKD. The CDR3 bases are TGTGCCACCAGTGCCGCTAGCGGGAGGGCCAATGAGCAGTTCTTC. It is translated as CATSAASGRANEQFF.

This clonotype was seen a few times. The chain carries TRBV5-1 and TRBJ2-7, with TRBD2 identical over 8 bases. With 7 bases clipped from V and 2 bases from J, the junction kept 5 bases outside the gene matches. The CDR3 length is 13 residues. Germline V gives CDR1 SGHRS, CDR2 YFSETQ. Here the CDR3 DNA reads TGCGCCAGCCGGAGCGGGAGTCCCTACGAGCAGTACTTC. This translates into CASRSGSPYEQYF.

There are a few counts of this clonotype. This chain joins TRBV29-1 and TRBJ1-1; D is undetermined. V lost 1 base to trimming and J lost 2 bases, with 8 bases between them. This CDR3 contains 13 residues. Germline V CDR1 and CDR2: SQVTM, ANQGSEA. The CDR3 DNA follows: TGCAGCGTTGAAGTCGAGGTTAACACTGAAGCTTTCTTT. Translated, it gives CSVEVEVNTEAFF.

This clonotype was picked up a small number of times. The chain has TRBV4-1 and TRBJ2-5, with D possibly TRBD2 on 6 matching bases. Trimming took off 1 base at V and 7 bases at J, with 16 bases between the two ends. The CDR3 extends over 15 amino acids. Germline loops: CDR1 MGHRA, CDR2 YSYEKL. CDR3 DNA: TGCGCCAGCAGCCAAGTTTCTAGGAGGGAAGGGACCCAGTACTTC. Translated: CASSQVSRREGTQYF.

This clonotype was detected many times. The gene calls are TRBV6-1 and TRBJ2-3; no reliable D call. The CDR3 is 14 amino acids. Germline V lookup: CDR1 MNHNS, CDR2 SASEGT. Trimming removed 5 bases at V and 0 bases at J, with 9 bases between. The CDR3, as DNA: TGTGCCAGCAGTCCTATAGTTAGCACAGATACGCAGTATTTT. Its protein is CASSPIVSTDTQYF.

This clonotype was counted between two and nine times. The chain has TRBV4-1 and TRBJ1-2, with a weak D call TRBD1 (5 bases). Per germline, CDR1 MGHRA and CDR2 YSYEKL. The CDR3 sequence is 17 residues long. Trimming pared 0 bases from V and 0 bases from J, leaving 14 bases between. The CDR3 region has the DNA TGCGCCAGCAGCCAAGATGTGGTCCAGGGAACTAACTATGGCTACACCTTC. Residues: CASSQDVVQGTNYGYTF.

V is TRBV5-6 and J is TRBJ2-2, with no clear D. V gave up 4 bases and J gave up 4 bases, with 17 bases separating them. The V gene's germline CDR1 is SGHDT and CDR2 YYEEEE. The length of the CDR3 is 16 residues. This CDR3 is CASSPVIAQSTGELFF. Written as DNA, the CDR3 is TGTGCCAGCAGCCCTGTTATCGCCCAGAGCACCGGGGAGCTGTTTTTT.

There are many counts of this clonotype. The chain employs TRBV18 and TRBJ2-7; D not certain. The CDR3 is 12 amino acids. Germline lookup yields CDR1 KGHSH and CDR2 LQKENI. V was cut by 11 bases and J by 5 bases, with 16 bases left in between. CDR3 DNA: TGTGCCTCCCAAAAAAAGGGAAACGAGCAGTACTTC. The encoded protein is CASQKKGNEQYF.

This clonotype was counted at least ten times. The J gene is TRBJ1-1, the V gene TRBV10-3; D remains ambiguous. V was trimmed by 1 base and J by 2 bases, leaving 17 bases between them. CDR1 is ENHRY, CDR2 SYGVKD, per germline. This CDR3 contains 17 residues. This chain's CDR3 is CAISELGSVGKNTEAFF. The CDR3 DNA is TGTGCCATCAGTGAGTTAGGCTCGGTGGGAAAAAACACTGAAGCTTTCTTT.